These 11 T cell receptor beta chains originate from one sample sequenced in a study of glioma-infiltrating T cells. Using RNA template, CDR3s of TCR alpha and beta were amplified with iRepertoire arm-PCR. TCRdb re-derived calls from the multiplex PCR reads in MiXCR, one entry per CDR3 protein. The data show under 200,000 distinct CDR3 sequences, under 55% seen once. The sequenced sample consisted of glioma tissue, nonneoplastic brain tissue, or PBMCs (not recorded which). The receptor source for this set is a human donor with low-grade glioma or glioblastoma, undergoing nonglioma brain surgery, or in good health (not recorded which).

In its sample, this clonotype was seen once. The V call is TRBV3-1, the J call TRBJ1-2, with TRBD1 matching 9 bases. Germline V gives CDR1 LGHDT, CDR2 YNNKEL (reference sequence). Germline trimming cut 6 bases from V and 10 bases from J; bases unmatched to any gene: 9. There are 13 residues in the CDR3. Here the CDR3 DNA reads TGTGCCAGCAGACAGTGGACAGGGGAGAACTACACCTTC. This sequence encodes CASRQWTGENYTF.

Worth noting for this clonotype: Being one base from a much bigger clone, this may be a read error. This sequence joins TRBV10-3 and TRBJ1-1; D is uncertain. The germline gives CDR1 ENHRY, CDR2 SYGVKD. This CDR3 has 16 residues. The CDR3 DNA reads TGTGCCATCAGTGAGTCCTCAGGACTCATGAACACTGAAGCTTGCTTT. Translating it yields CAISESSGLMNTEACF.

This clonotype has a count of ten or more. The chain uses TRBV28 and TRBJ2-5; D remains unclear. The CDR3 length is 13 residues. Germline values: CDR1 MDHEN, CDR2 SYDVKM. Trimming shortened V by 6 bases and J by 5 bases, and 13 bases separated the two germline ends. In DNA form, the CDR3 reads TGTGCCAGCAGGGGTAGTGGTCCGGAGACCCAGTACTTC. Its translation is CASRGSGPETQYF. Based on the CDR3 plus reference TRBV28 and TRBJ2-5, the full variable domain is DVKVTQSSRYLVKRTGEKVFLECVQDMDHENMFWYRQDPGLGLRLIYFSYDVKMKEKGDIPEGYSVSREKKERFSLILESASTNQTSMYLCASRGSGPETQYFGPGTRLLVL.

A single count supports this clonotype. One junction end disagrees with the germline gene, perhaps due to a read error. The V and J genes are TRBV2 and TRBJ2-3, with D maybe TRBD1 (5 bases). CDR3 length: 13 residues. CDR1 SNHLY and CDR2 FYNNEI come from the germline V gene. The CDR3 region has the DNA TGTGCCAGCAGGGCGGATCGCACAGGTACGCAGTATTTT. Translated: CASRADRTGTQYF.

The chain joins TRBV7-9 to TRBJ2-2; weak D call: TRBD1 (6 bases). V was cut by 5 bases and J by 6 bases, with 25 bases left in between. The CDR3 runs 18 residues. CDR1 is SEHNR, CDR2 FQNEAQ, per germline (reference sequence). CDR3 sequence reads: CASSQGTLRAYGAGELFF. CDR3 sequence (DNA): TGTGCCAGCAGCCAAGGGACACTAAGGGCCTACGGCGCCGGGGAGCTGTTTTTT.

Many counts were recorded for this clonotype. This chain uses TRBV20-1 with TRBJ2-1; 7 positions agree with TRBD1. Germline CDR1 and CDR2: DFQATT and SNEGSKA (reference sequence). The CDR3 runs to 12 residues. J gave up 10 bases and V 6 bases, and 9 bases lay outside the gene matches. CDR3 nucleotide sequence: TGCAGTGCGGCACCCCCAGGGGGAGAGCAGTTCTTC. It yields the protein CSAAPPGGEQFF.

This clonotype was observed a handful of times. The CDR3 sequence: CASGLATGNYEQFF. The CDR3 DNA reads TGTGCTAGTGGTTTAGCTACAGGGAACTATGAGCAGTTCTTC. The rearrangement uses TRBV12-5 and TRBJ2-1, with a weak D call TRBD1 (6 bases). The V and J ends lost 3 bases and 8 bases respectively, with 14 bases between them. CDR1 is LGHNT, CDR2 FRNRAP, per germline. This CDR3 spans 14 amino acids.

In regard to this clonotype: This CDR3 fails to terminate in the conserved phenylalanine or tryptophan, so it likely reflects a read error. The rearrangement links TRBV5-5 to TRBJ1-4; D unresolved. Trimming removed 2 bases from V and 8 bases from J, with 10 bases in between. Germline CDR1 and CDR2: SGHKS and YYEKEE (reference sequence). This CDR3 region has 13 residues. The CDR3 sequence is CASSLAVREKLFI. The CDR3 DNA sequence: TGTGCCAGCAGCTTAGCGGTGCGCGAAAAACTGTTTATT.

This clonotype was detected ten times or more. V and J are TRBV28 and TRBJ2-3; either TRBD1 or TRBD2 may fit D (5 bases each). Looked up from germline, CDR1 is MDHEN and CDR2 is SYDVKM. Trimming left V 5 bases short and J 5 bases short, with 17 bases between. The CDR3 length is 15 residues. The chain's CDR3 is CASSPSGTYVDTQYF. The CDR3 bases are TGTGCCAGCAGTCCCTCCGGGACCTACGTAGATACGCAGTATTTT.

CDR3 region: CASSLVAGNPDTQYF. The CDR3 DNA is TGCGCCAGCAGCTTGGTTGCTGGTAACCCAGATACGCAGTATTTT. The chain recombines TRBV5-1 with TRBJ2-3; no clear D. The germline CDR1 and CDR2 sequences are SGHRS and YFSETQ. V lost 0 bases and J lost 4, with 12 bases in between. The CDR3 is made up of 15 amino acids.

This clonotype was seen many times. The chain joins TRBV6-1 to TRBJ2-3; no clear D gene. This CDR3 spans 14 amino acids. Trimming shortened V by 6 bases and J by 2 bases, and 12 bases separated the two germline ends. From germline, CDR1 is MNHNS and CDR2 SASEGT. The CDR3 reads CASSLRATTDTQYF. The CDR3 coding sequence is TGTGCCAGCAGCCTTAGGGCCACCACAGATACGCAGTATTTT.